Reported below is one T cell receptor beta chain. What it binds is unknown. V was cut by 5 bases and J by 2 bases, with 16 bases left in between. CDR1 is MNHEY and CDR2 is SMNVEV in the germline V gene (reference sequence). This CDR3 region has 15 residues. This entry comes from a study of beta chain features in type 1 diabetes. Study findings and constraints: There was a moderate but significant shortening of TCRB CDR3s in all four CD4+ subsets of Type 1 diabetes patients. Any HLA effect on TCRB rearrangement was left unresolved by small sub-analyses. A closer apparent resemblance between naive, central memory and Treg TCRB repertoires was seen in patients than in healthy donors.

All of the isolated RNA was reverse transcribed, so expressed TCRB transcripts were sequenced. Using immunoSEQ multiplex PCR, the repertoire was profiled, and TCRdb retains in-frame clones only, with some absent. Of approximately 170,000 clones listed, roughly 59% are singletons. Each of the CD4+ naive, central memory, regulatory and stem cell-like memory populations was sorted via CD45RO/CCR7/CD25/CD127/CD95/CD27. This sequence joins TRBV27 and TRBJ2-7; D tentatively reads TRBD1 or TRBD2 (6 bases each). The sequence was obtained from a man aged 25-45 years with type 1 diabetes. The sample consisted of naive CD4+ T cells from blood. The CDR3 nucleotides read TGTGCCAGCAGTCCCAGGGGAGGACGGGCCTACGAGCAGTACTTC. Residues: CASSPRGGRAYEQYF.